Below are 17 T cell receptor beta chains sequenced from a single sample in a study of T cells after yellow fever vaccination. TCRdb processed the 5' RACE reads anew with MiXCR; each CDR3 protein has one entry. The sample shows 300,000 to 450,000 distinct CDR3 sequences, 6% to 8% of them seen only once. The input for sequencing was PBMCs, taken 5 days after the yellow fever booster vaccination. These TCRs come from a young man who received the YFV17D yellow fever vaccine.

The chain employs TRBV27 and TRBJ2-3, with D perhaps TRBD1 (5 bases). V lost 0 bases and J lost 0, with 13 bases in between. The germline gives CDR1 MNHEY, CDR2 SMNVEV (reference sequence). The CDR3 spans 17 residues. CDR3 sequence: CASSLSGAVPSTDTQYF. For the CDR3, the DNA is TGTGCCAGCAGTTTATCAGGGGCGGTACCTAGCACAGATACGCAGTATTTT.

The chain recombines TRBV27 with TRBJ2-7, with a tentative D call TRBD2 (5 bases). The germline V gene encodes CDR1 MNHEY and CDR2 SMNVEV (reference sequence). Trimming removed 5 bases from V and 4 bases from J, with 12 bases in between. CDR3 length equals 13 residues. In DNA, the CDR3 is TGTGCCAGCAGTCGTGGGAGATTATACGAGCAGTACTTC. Its protein is CASSRGRLYEQYF.

This clonotype was counted a few times. The chain has TRBV12-3 or TRBV12-4 and TRBJ1-6; D gene ambiguous. The CDR3 is made up of 15 amino acids. The V end was cut by 6 bases, the J end by 1 base, with 10 bases between. The CDR3 reads CASSGRGSYNSPLHF. The CDR3 DNA sequence: TGTGCCAGCAGCGGCCGGGGATCCTATAATTCACCCCTCCACTTT.

This rearrangement joins TRBV10-3 to TRBJ2-7, with D perhaps matching TRBD1 (6 bases). V was pared by 3 bases and J by 3 bases, with 9 bases between. This CDR3 has 13 residues. CDR1 ENHRY and CDR2 SYGVKD come from the germline V gene. CDR3 bases: TGTGCCATCAGTGAAGGACAGAACTACGAGCAGTACTTC. This translates into CAISEGQNYEQYF.

At least ten counts were recorded for this clonotype. This chain links TRBV19 with TRBJ2-1; TRBD2 matches 7 bases. The germline gives CDR1 LNHDA, CDR2 SQIVND (reference sequence). The CDR3 extends over 15 amino acids. Germline trimming cut 9 bases from V and 7 bases from J; bases unmatched to any gene: 15. The CDR3 sequence is CASHSLTSLGNEQFF. In nucleotides, the CDR3 is TGTGCCAGCCACTCTCTGACTAGCTTGGGGAATGAGCAGTTCTTC.

This clonotype was seen at least ten times. CDR3 DNA: TGTGCCAGTAGTATAGGGGCCAGCGCCCAAGAGACCCAGTACTTC. This encodes CASSIGASAQETQYF. This rearrangement joins TRBV19 to TRBJ2-5, with no clear D. The germline CDR1 and CDR2 sequences are LNHDA and SQIVND (reference sequence). The CDR3 contains 15 residues. The V and J ends lost 1 base and 1 base respectively, with 10 bases between them.

This clonotype was picked up a small number of times. CDR3 nucleotide sequence: TGCAGCGTGCCGACTAGCGGGAGTTCCTACGAGCAGTACTTC. It specifies CSVPTSGSSYEQYF. The chain recombines TRBV29-1 with TRBJ2-7; 12 nucleotides align to TRBD2. Trimming removed 6 bases from V and 1 base from J; junction bases left unmatched: 4. The CDR3 extends over 14 amino acids. CDR1 is SQVTM, CDR2 ANQGSEA, per germline.

This clonotype was picked up many times. The chain is built from TRBV29-1 and TRBJ2-3; no reliable D call. Germline V gives CDR1 SQVTM, CDR2 ANQGSEA. Trimming took 4 bases from V and 4 from J, leaving 6 bases between them. This CDR3 is 11 amino acids long. The CDR3: CSVAEADTQYF. CDR3 in DNA: TGCAGCGTTGCTGAGGCAGATACGCAGTATTTT.

Notes on this clonotype: Mismatch with germline at one junction end may stem from a read error. The chain has TRBV29-1 and TRBJ2-1, with D hard to call. Germline V gene lookup returns CDR1 SQVTM and CDR2 ANQGSEA. This CDR3 is 13 amino acids long. The CDR3 region has the DNA TGCAGCGTCGAAGGGTGGGCAGGCAATGAGCAGTTCTTC. It encodes CSVEGWAGNEQFF.

The chain has TRBV5-1 and TRBJ2-1; 15 positions agree with TRBD2. Germline assignment: CDR1 SGHRS and CDR2 YFSETQ. V was clipped by 2 bases and J by 12 bases; unmatched bases: 6. CDR3 length: 15 residues. The CDR3 region has the DNA TGCGCCAGCAGCTTAGGACTAGCGGGAGGGGAGAGGCAGTTCTTC. It specifies CASSLGLAGGERQFF.

This clonotype was counted a few times. The chain recombines TRBV20-1 with TRBJ2-7, with D unresolved. Trimming stripped 3 bases from V and 3 bases from J, with 3 bases between. Germline V lookup: CDR1 DFQATT, CDR2 SNEGSKA (reference sequence). This CDR3 has 10 residues. The CDR3 loop reads CSARLYEQYF. CDR3 DNA: TGCAGTGCTAGGCTCTACGAGCAGTACTTC.

This clonotype has a count of ten or more. The chain couples TRBV27 to TRBJ2-1, with D unresolved. Trimming removed 8 bases from V and 5 bases from J, with 13 bases in between. This CDR3 spans 13 amino acids. CDR1 and CDR2 from the germline V gene are MNHEY and SMNVEV (reference sequence). The CDR3 DNA reads as TGTGCCAGCCGGAAAGGTTCGAACAATGAGCAGTTCTTC. Translated, it gives CASRKGSNNEQFF.

This clonotype was seen repeatedly, ten times or more. The rearrangement links TRBV7-2 to TRBJ2-7; D may match TRBD1 or TRBD2 (5 bases each). CDR1 SGHTA and CDR2 FQGNSA come from the germline V gene. CDR3 length equals 13 residues. The V end lost 1 base, the J end lost 7 bases, and 11 bases lay between the germline ends. The CDR3 DNA sequence: TGTGCCAGCAGCTTAGGCCTAGCAGGGGAGCAGTACTTC. Translated, it gives CASSLGLAGEQYF.

On this clonotype itself: A much more abundant neighbour one base away suggests this may be a read error. The chain combines TRBV29-1 with TRBJ2-6; possibly TRBD2 for D (5 bases). Germline CDR1 and CDR2: SQVTM and ANQGSEA. V lost 6 bases, J lost 5 bases, and 8 bases lay in between. The CDR3 runs 12 residues. This chain's CDR3 is CSVMTRANVLTF. Here the CDR3 DNA reads TGCAGCGTGATGACTAGGGCCAACGTCCTGACTTTC.

This clonotype came up a few times. This chain connects TRBV28 to TRBJ2-5; TRBD1 matches at 7 bases. J gave up 2 bases and V 7 bases, and 4 bases lay outside the gene matches. CDR3 length: 13 amino acids. Germline CDR1 is MDHEN and CDR2 is SYDVKM. The CDR3 spells CASKETGQETQYF. In DNA form, the CDR3 reads TGTGCCAGCAAGGAGACAGGGCAAGAGACCCAGTACTTC.

This rearrangement joins TRBV20-1 to TRBJ2-7; D is possibly TRBD1 (5 bases). With 2 bases removed from V and 0 bases from J, the gap between germline ends came to 14 bases. Germline loops: CDR1 DFQATT, CDR2 SNEGSKA (reference sequence). The length of the CDR3 is 15 residues. CDR3 DNA sequence: TGCAGTGCTAGACCAGCGAGACAGAGCTCCTACGAGCAGTACTTC. This gives the protein CSARPARQSSYEQYF.

This clonotype was recorded a few times. The chain uses TRBV7-2 and TRBJ2-2; D is possibly TRBD2 (6 bases). The germline V gene has CDR1 SGHTA and CDR2 FQGNSA. This CDR3 is built from 17 residues. The V gene lost 6 bases and the J gene lost 6 bases, with 23 bases spanning the gap. The CDR3 DNA is TGTGCCAGCAGGGGGCCAATCCGGACTACCCTTCCCGGGGAGCTGTTTTTT. It is translated as CASRGPIRTTLPGELFF.